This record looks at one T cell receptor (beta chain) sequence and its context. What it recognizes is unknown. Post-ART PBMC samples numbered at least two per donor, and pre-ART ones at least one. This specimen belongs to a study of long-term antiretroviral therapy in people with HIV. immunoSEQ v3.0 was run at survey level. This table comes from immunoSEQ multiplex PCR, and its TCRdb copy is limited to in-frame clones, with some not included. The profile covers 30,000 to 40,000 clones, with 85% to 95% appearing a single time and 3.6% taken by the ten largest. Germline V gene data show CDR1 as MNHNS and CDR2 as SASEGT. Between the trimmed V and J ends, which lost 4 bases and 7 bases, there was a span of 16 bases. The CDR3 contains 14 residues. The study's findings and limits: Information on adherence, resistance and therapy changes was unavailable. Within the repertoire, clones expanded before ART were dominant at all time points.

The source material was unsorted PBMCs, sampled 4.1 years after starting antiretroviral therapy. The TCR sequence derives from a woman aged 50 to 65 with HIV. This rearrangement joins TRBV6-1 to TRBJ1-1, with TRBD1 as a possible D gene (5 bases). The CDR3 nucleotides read TGTGCCAGCAGTGTCCCAGGGCTGCTGGATGAAGCTTTCTTT. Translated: CASSVPGLLDEAFF.